This TCR beta chain was recorded in a study of PD-L1 blockade in urothelial cancer. Study as a whole: Males with urothelial cancer arising in the bladder constituted about nine tenths of the roughly 29 patients. Per blood sample, T cells had a median of approximately 150,000. Study results and limitations: Better survival was predicted when blood TCR clonality before treatment fell below the median.

Time point described: pretreatment peripheral blood. Repertoires were generated with immunoSEQ multiplex PCR, while TCRdb's copy carries only in-frame clones and drops some. The sample includes about 81,000 clones, more than 80% seen only once; the top ten take 0.85% to 1%. CDR1 is MNHNS and CDR2 is SASEGT in the germline V gene. The CDR3 loop spans 14 amino acids. V lost 10 bases to trimming and J lost 9 bases, with 22 bases between them. Concerning this clone itself: The antigen remains undetermined.

This sample comprised PBMCs, obtained around atezolizumab (anti-PD-L1) treatment. The chain combines TRBV6-1 with TRBJ2-1; D not certain. The receptor was derived from a woman older than 75 with urothelial cancer. The CDR3 nucleotides read TGTGCCAACAACATTAGACGAGACATCAGTGAGCAGTTCTTC. Its protein is CANNIRRDISEQFF.